This T cell receptor beta chain stems from a study of blood T cell repertoires in COVID-19. Original data processing: Estimates of nucleated cell counts were drawn from the amplification of reference gene primers. TCRdb keeps only in-frame clones here, not all; method: immunoSEQ multiplex PCR. Clone size and V and J calls were adopted from that table, with D and trimming inferred from the DNA. The table includes 350,000 to 450,000 clones, approximately 90% detected once. Germline CDR1 is SNHLY and CDR2 is FYNNEI. V was clipped by 7 bases and J by 2 bases; unmatched bases: 5. The CDR3 runs to 15 residues.

Sequenced material: PBMCs or T cells enriched from blood (not recorded which). This TCR came from a man younger than 40 who had recovered from COVID-19. The chain has TRBV2 and TRBJ2-5; 12 nucleotides agree with TRBD1. This chain's CDR3 is CASNRDRGLQETQYF. The CDR3 nucleotides are TGTGCCAGCAATAGGGACAGGGGGCTACAAGAGACCCAGTACTTC.